These T cell receptor beta chains were read from a single sample in a study of cytomegalovirus exposure and HLA in healthy donors. The repertoire was sequenced with immunoSEQ multiplex PCR; TCRdb's copy has only in-frame clones and lacks some. The table records 150,000 to 200,000 clones, around 84% of them present only once. The sequencing sample was made of PBMCs. These receptors all stem from a woman under 40 in good health and CMV-seropositive. The CDR3 runs from the conserved cysteine through the conserved F or W. The order of the fields is V gene, clone size, D gene, J gene, CDR3 DNA, CDR3 protein. A D gene is named only where the DNA matches it firmly. Size is stated for part of the rows, as once, few or many counts, or as a class when the clone is expanded.

TRBV7-6,.,TRBD1,TRBJ1-3,TGTGCCAGCAGCCGAAACCGACAGGGGACGTCTGGAAACACCATATATTTT,CASSRNRQGTSGNTIYF
TRBV4-2,.,TRBD2,TRBJ2-7,TGTGCCAGCAGCCAAGATGAGGCGGGAGGGTCCTACGAGCAGTACTTC,CASSQDEAGGSYEQYF
TRBV30,.,TRBD1,TRBJ1-4,TGTGCCTGGAGCCGGGACAGGGGTAATGAAAAACTGTTTTTT,CAWSRDRGNEKLFF
TRBV5-6,.,.,TRBJ1-5,TGTGCCAGCAGCCTCGACAGGAATCAGCCCCAGCATTTT,CASSLDRNQPQHF
TRBV19,.,.,TRBJ1-5,TGTGCCAGTAGTATAGCGCGGACAGAGAATCAGCCCCAGCATTTT,CASSIARTENQPQHF
TRBV29-1,.,.,TRBJ1-1,TGCAGCGTTTTAGGAGGGCTGGGTGAAGCTTTCTTT,CSVLGGLGEAFF
TRBV28,.,TRBD1,TRBJ2-5,TGTGCCAGCAGTTTTGGGGCAGGGGGCCAGGAGACCCAGTACTTC,CASSFGAGGQETQYF
TRBV7-2,.,TRBD2,TRBJ2-1,TGTGCCAGCAGCTTAAGGGCCGGACTAGCGAGGAATGAGCAGTTCTTC,CASSLRAGLARNEQFF
TRBV5-6,.,TRBD2,TRBJ2-5,TGTGCCAGCAGGGCGGGACTAGCGGGAGCAGAGACCCAGTACTTC,CASRAGLAGAETQYF
TRBV30,.,TRBD1,TRBJ1-5,TGTGCCTGGAGCGGACAGGGTAGGCAGCCCCAGCATTTT,CAWSGQGRQPQHF
TRBV5-1,.,TRBD2,TRBJ2-3,TGCGCCAGCAGCCGCGGAGCTAGCGGGAGAACAGATACGCAGTATTTT,CASSRGASGRTDTQYF
TRBV19,once,TRBD1,TRBJ2-7,TGTGCCAGTAGTATTTCTCAGACAGGGGAGTACGAGCAGTACTTC,CASSISQTGEYEQYF
TRBV7-2,medium-sized,.,TRBJ2-3,TGTGCCAGCAGCAGGGACACAAGCACAGATACGCAGTATTTT,CASSRDTSTDTQYF
TRBV6-6,once,TRBD1,TRBJ1-5,TGTGCCAGCAGGCTAGGACAGGGGGGATCCGACCAGCCCCAGCATTTT,CASRLGQGGSDQPQHF
TRBV28,.,.,TRBJ1-2,TGTGCCACCCGGATAGACACAGGCTATGGCTACACCTTC,CATRIDTGYGYTF
TRBV6-5,.,TRBD2,TRBJ2-1,TGTGCCACCCGACTAGCGGGGCCCTACAATGAGCAGTTCTTC,CATRLAGPYNEQFF
TRBV5-8,.,.,TRBJ1-5,TGTGCCAGCAGCTTAGGGGGAGGCAATCAGCCCCAGCATTTT,CASSLGGGNQPQHF
TRBV11-1,.,.,TRBJ1-4,TGTGCCAGCAGCTTGTCCGGCTTCTCGGGAACTAATGAAAAACTGTTTTTT,CASSLSGFSGTNEKLFF
TRBV27,once,TRBD1,TRBJ2-7,TGTGCCAGCAGTTTATCGACAGGGGACTACGAGCAGTACTTC,CASSLSTGDYEQYF
TRBV18,.,.,TRBJ2-5,TGTGCCAGCTCACGGACAGATCAAGAGACCCAGTACTTC,CASSRTDQETQYF
TRBV5-1,.,.,TRBJ1-1,TGCGCCAGCAGCTTGTTTGCGGAGCAGAACACTGAAGCTTTCTTT,CASSLFAEQNTEAFF
TRBV7-9,.,.,TRBJ2-7,TGTGCCAGCAGCCCTGCCGGGACACCCTACGAGCAGTACTTC,CASSPAGTPYEQYF
TRBV11-1,.,TRBD2,TRBJ2-3,TGTGCCAGCAGCTTACTAGGGGCGGGAGTTGTAGATACGCAGTATTTT,CASSLLGAGVVDTQYF
TRBV6-6,.,.,TRBJ1-2,TGTGCCAGCAGGGCAGGGGCAAGGAACTATGGCTACACCTTC,CASRAGARNYGYTF
TRBV7-2,.,.,TRBJ2-7,TGTGCCAGCAGCCGAACTACAGGGAGCTACGAGCAGTACTTC,CASSRTTGSYEQYF
TRBV2,.,.,TRBJ2-7,TGTGCCAGCACCGAAGAAAGCCTCCTTGGGCAGTACTTC,CASTEESLLGQYF